The subject of this entry is one T cell receptor (beta chain). Trimming took 5 bases from V and 2 from J, leaving 11 bases between them. Germline CDR1 and CDR2: MDHEN and SYDVKM. The CDR3 is 14 amino acids. The donors were in the roughly 130-subject validation cohort, distinct from the 666-subject first cohort. This entry is derived from a study of cytomegalovirus exposure and HLA in healthy donors. Measured with immunoSEQ multiplex PCR; TCRdb has only the in-frame clones, and not every one. The data show 50,000 to 80,000 clones, with 85% to 95% seen just once and nearly 6% held by the top ten. This receptor was identified in a woman younger than 30 in good health and CMV-seropositive. The rearrangement joins TRBV28 to TRBJ2-3; tentatively, D is TRBD1 (6 bases). Sequencing used PBMCs. CDR3 sequence reads: CASSRDKPTDTQYF. DNA of the CDR3: TGTGCCAGCAGTCGGGACAAGCCCACAGATACGCAGTATTTT.